The present TCR beta chain was sequenced within a study of cytomegalovirus exposure and HLA in healthy donors. This clone has only a few counts. What it binds is not known. Per the germline V gene, CDR1 is ENHRY and CDR2 is SYGVKD. This CDR3 has 13 amino acids. The V and J ends lost 4 bases and 2 bases, in that order; junction bases with no gene match: 1. 13 Jbeta primers and 60 Vbeta primers were used for the PCR. Sequencing was performed with immunoSEQ multiplex PCR; in TCRdb, only in-frame clones are kept and a portion is missing. The repertoire holds roughly 100,000 clones, with around 77% as singletons. Broader study findings: In a later analysis, productive TCRs from donors in an Asian-associated ancestry cluster reportedly carried fewer N-insertions than the cohort mean. Data from an earlier analysis indicated that most TCR beta V segments were productive either about 87% or about 30% of the time. Overall, approximately 150 TCR beta chains were annotated as cytomegalovirus-associated. In a later analysis, a missense DCLRE1C variant was linked to TCR beta V- and J-gene trimming.

The sample comprised PBMCs. This clonotype was obtained from a male donor in good health and CMV-seropositive. V is TRBV10-3 and J is TRBJ2-7; 8 bases map to TRBD1. CDR3 residues: CAISVGQAYEQYF. CDR3 nucleotides: TGTGCCATCAGTGTGGGACAGGCCTACGAGCAGTACTTC.